Listed here are 14 T cell receptor beta chains from one sample, sequenced in a study of CD8+CD57+ T cells in acquired aplastic anemia. For CDR3 and TCR beta VDJ profiling, genomic DNA was the template used. TCRdb recomputed calls from the reads with MiXCR, one row per CDR3 protein. There are approximately 300,000 distinct CDR3 sequences in the sample; approximately 57% occur only once, and under 1.5% lies in the top ten. CD8+CD57+ cell expansion, shown by flow cytometry, had occurred in the patients selected for sequencing. The sample was sorted CD4+, CD8+, or CD8+CD57+ T cells (not recorded which) from PBMCs. The receptors derive from a human donor with aplastic anemia.

The genes are TRBV7-8 and TRBJ1-6, with D possibly matching TRBD1 (5 bases). The CDR3 totals 16 residues. From germline, CDR1 is SGHVS and CDR2 FQNEAQ. Trimming shortened V by 7 bases and J by 7 bases, and 20 bases separated the two germline ends. CDR3 coding DNA: TGTGCCAGCAACGCCGAAGGAAGGGGTCGGAATTCACCCCTCCACTTT. Amino acids: CASNAEGRGRNSPLHF.

This clonotype was seen a handful of times. The chain combines TRBV7-9 with TRBJ1-1; D is undetermined. V lost 6 bases and J 0 bases, leaving 8 bases between the germline ends. Germline V CDR1 and CDR2: SEHNR, FQNEAQ (reference sequence). The CDR3 covers 13 residues. The CDR3 is CASRDSMNTEAFF. The DNA for the CDR3 is TGTGCCAGCAGGGACTCTATGAACACTGAAGCTTTCTTT.

With regard to this clonotype: Since the CDR3 does not end with the conserved phenylalanine or tryptophan, this likely comes from a read error. This chain links TRBV24-1 with TRBJ2-1; TRBD2 matches 11 bases. Germline CDR1 and CDR2: KGHDR and SFDVKD. The V and J ends lost 3 bases and 10 bases, in that order; junction bases with no gene match: 7. This CDR3 has 15 amino acids. CDR3 DNA: TGTGCCACCAGTGATACTCGGACTAGCGGGCGCGAGCAGTTCCTC. Protein: CATSDTRTSGREQFL.

This clonotype showed up just once. The chain links TRBV7-2 to TRBJ2-1, with D perhaps being TRBD1 or TRBD2 (6 bases each). Germline lookup yields CDR1 SGHTA and CDR2 FQGNSA. This CDR3 spans 18 amino acids. V shed 3 bases and J shed 7 bases, with 25 bases lying between them. CDR3 nucleotides: TGTGCCAGCAGCTTTTCCCAGGCGGGGACACTTTTTGGAAATGAGCAGTTCTTC. This encodes CASSFSQAGTLFGNEQFF. The variable domain in full, completed from reference TRBV7-2 and TRBJ2-1, reads GAGVSQSPSNKVTEKGKDVELRCDPISGHTALYWYRQSLGQGLEFLIYFQGNSAPDKSGLPSDRFSAERTGGSVSTLTIQRTQQEDSAVYLCASSFSQAGTLFGNEQFFGPGTRLTVL.

Ten or more counts support this clonotype. This sequence joins TRBV20-1 and TRBJ2-2, with TRBD2 matching 10 bases. The germline V gene has CDR1 DFQATT and CDR2 SNEGSKA (reference sequence). This CDR3 has 14 residues. Trimming at V came to 4 bases and at J to 1 base, leaving 0 bases not matched to a gene. CDR3 nucleotide sequence: TGCAGTGCTAAGCGGGAGGGGAACACCGGGGAGCTGTTTTTT. Amino acid sequence: CSAKREGNTGELFF.

V usage is TRBV2 and J usage is TRBJ1-1; D not certain. Trimming shortened V by 4 bases and J by 3 bases, and 6 bases separated the two germline ends. Germline V gene lookup returns CDR1 SNHLY and CDR2 FYNNEI. The CDR3 loop spans 12 amino acids. The CDR3 is CASSARDTEAFF. Written as DNA, the CDR3 is TGTGCCAGCAGTGCAAGGGACACTGAAGCTTTCTTT.

The chain recombines TRBV2 with TRBJ2-7; D not resolved. CDR3 size: 15 residues. V lost 1 base to trimming and J lost 1 base, with 11 bases between them. Looked up from germline, CDR1 is SNHLY and CDR2 is FYNNEI. The CDR3 region is CASSEGLDWSYEQYF. The CDR3 DNA reads as TGTGCCAGCAGTGAAGGGCTCGACTGGTCCTACGAGCAGTACTTC.

This clonotype has a handful of counts. V gene TRBV7-9 combines with J gene TRBJ2-5; perhaps D is TRBD1 or TRBD2 (6 bases each). V gave up 1 base and J gave up 5 bases, with 14 bases separating them. Looked up from germline, CDR1 is SEHNR and CDR2 is FQNEAQ (reference sequence). The CDR3 loop spans 15 amino acids. The CDR3 DNA reads as TGTGCCAGCAGCTTAGGTACAGGGAGGAGGGAGACCCAGTACTTC. Protein product: CASSLGTGRRETQYF.

The V and J genes are TRBV19 and TRBJ1-5; D might be TRBD1 (5 bases). The V and J ends lost 10 bases and 0 bases respectively, with 22 bases between them. The CDR3 runs to 17 residues. In germline, CDR1 is LNHDA, CDR2 SQIVND (reference sequence). Here the CDR3 reads CATSQGRPHYSNQPQHF. The CDR3 coding sequence is TGTGCCACGTCGCAGGGCCGACCACACTATAGCAATCAGCCCCAGCATTTT.

This clonotype was found many times. The chain joins TRBV29-1 to TRBJ2-1, with D unresolved. CDR1 is SQVTM, CDR2 ANQGSEA, per germline. The ends were cut back, 6 bases at V and 6 bases at J, with 21 bases in the middle. CDR3 size: 15 residues. For the CDR3, the DNA is TGCAGCGTCGAATGGCTAGTGGCAACCCTCAATGAGCAGTTCTTC. Its protein product is CSVEWLVATLNEQFF.

V usage is TRBV7-3 and J usage is TRBJ2-7; 7 positions match TRBD2. Germline CDR1 is SGHTA and CDR2 is FQGTGA. V dropped 5 bases and J dropped 4; count of bases not matched to a gene: 14. There are 16 residues in the CDR3. CDR3 bases: TGTGCCAGCAGCCCCCAAGGGGTAATCGGGGGGTACGAGCAGTACTTC. This codes for CASSPQGVIGGYEQYF.

The chain couples TRBV20-1 to TRBJ2-7; D might be TRBD2 (6 bases). This CDR3 contains 13 residues. Germline-derived CDR1 and CDR2 are DFQATT and SNEGSKA (reference sequence). With 3 bases removed from V and 0 bases from J, the gap between germline ends came to 9 bases. This CDR3 is CSARGGTSYEQYF. DNA of the CDR3: TGCAGTGCTAGGGGGGGTACCTCCTACGAGCAGTACTTC.

The chain joins TRBV5-1 to TRBJ2-1; weak D call: TRBD2 (5 bases). The V end lost 1 base, the J end lost 0 bases, and 8 bases lay between the germline ends. The CDR3 consists of 15 residues. Looked up from germline, CDR1 is SGHRS and CDR2 is YFSETQ. This CDR3 is CASSLSRGSYNEQFF. The CDR3 nucleotides are TGCGCCAGCAGCTTGTCACGGGGCTCCTACAATGAGCAGTTCTTC. Filled out from reference TRBV5-1 and TRBJ2-1, the complete variable domain reads KAGVTQTPRYLIKTRGQQVTLSCSPISGHRSVSWYQQTPGQGLQFLFEYFSETQRNKGNFPGRFSGRQFSNSRSEMNVSTLELGDSALYLCASSLSRGSYNEQFFGPGTRLTVL.

The chain employs TRBV12-3 or TRBV12-4 and TRBJ2-6; possible D gene TRBD1, 6 bases. V was shortened by 4 bases and J by 3 bases, with 10 bases between the two germline ends. The CDR3 is 15 residues long. The CDR3: CASSYSTGGANVLTF. The CDR3 nucleotides read TGTGCCAGCAGTTACTCGACAGGTGGGGCCAACGTCCTGACTTTC.